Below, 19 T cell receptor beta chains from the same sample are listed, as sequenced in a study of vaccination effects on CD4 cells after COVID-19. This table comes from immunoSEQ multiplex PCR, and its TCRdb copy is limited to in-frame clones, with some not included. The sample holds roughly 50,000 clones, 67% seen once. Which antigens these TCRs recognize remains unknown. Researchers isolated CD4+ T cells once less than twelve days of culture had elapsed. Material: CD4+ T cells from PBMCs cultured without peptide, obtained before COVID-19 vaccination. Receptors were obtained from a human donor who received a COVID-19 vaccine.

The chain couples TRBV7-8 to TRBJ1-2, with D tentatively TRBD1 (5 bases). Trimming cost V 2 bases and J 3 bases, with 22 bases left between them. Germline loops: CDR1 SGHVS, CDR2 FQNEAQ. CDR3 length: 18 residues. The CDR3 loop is CASSLPLTWDLDDYGYTF. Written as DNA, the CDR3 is TGTGCCAGCAGCTTACCACTGACCTGGGACCTGGATGACTATGGCTACACCTTC.

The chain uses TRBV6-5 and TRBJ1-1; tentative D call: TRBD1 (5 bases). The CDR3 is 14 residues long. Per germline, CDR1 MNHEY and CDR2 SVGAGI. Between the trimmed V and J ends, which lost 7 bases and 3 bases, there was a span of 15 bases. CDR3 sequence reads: CASTGGGWDTEAFF. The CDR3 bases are TGTGCCAGCACGGGGGGGGGTTGGGACACTGAAGCTTTCTTT.

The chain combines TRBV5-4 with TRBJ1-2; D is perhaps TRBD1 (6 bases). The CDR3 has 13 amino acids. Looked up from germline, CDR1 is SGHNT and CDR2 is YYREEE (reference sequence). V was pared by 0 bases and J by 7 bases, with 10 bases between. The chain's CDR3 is CASSLVTGIGYTF. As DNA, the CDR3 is TGTGCCAGCAGCTTGGTTACAGGGATTGGCTACACCTTC. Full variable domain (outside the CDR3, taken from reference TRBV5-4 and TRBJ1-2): ETGVTQSPTHLIKTRGQQVTLRCSSQSGHNTVSWYQQALGQGPQFIFQYYREEENGRGNFPPRFSGLQFPNYSSELNVNALELDDSALYLCASSLVTGIGYTFGSGTRLTVV.

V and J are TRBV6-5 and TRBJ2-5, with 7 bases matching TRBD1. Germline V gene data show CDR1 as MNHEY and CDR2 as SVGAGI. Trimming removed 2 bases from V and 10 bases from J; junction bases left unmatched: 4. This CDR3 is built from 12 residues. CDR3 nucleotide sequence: TGTGCCAGCAGTTACACCGACAGGGTCCAGTACTTC. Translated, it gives CASSYTDRVQYF.

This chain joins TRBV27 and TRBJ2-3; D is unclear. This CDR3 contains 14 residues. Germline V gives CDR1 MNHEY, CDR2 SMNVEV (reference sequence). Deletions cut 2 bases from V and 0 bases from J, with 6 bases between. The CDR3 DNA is TGTGCCAGCAGTTTAGCCCGTAGCACAGATACGCAGTATTTT. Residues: CASSLARSTDTQYF.

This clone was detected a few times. This chain's CDR3 is CAWSGGRSNEKLFF. The CDR3 DNA is TGTGCCTGGAGTGGGGGACGAAGTAATGAAAAACTGTTTTTT. The chain combines TRBV30 with TRBJ1-4; the D gene is possibly TRBD1 (5 bases). The CDR3 spans 14 residues. Germline-derived CDR1 and CDR2 are GTSNPN and SVGIG (reference sequence). V was clipped by 1 base and J by 4 bases, with 10 bases between them.

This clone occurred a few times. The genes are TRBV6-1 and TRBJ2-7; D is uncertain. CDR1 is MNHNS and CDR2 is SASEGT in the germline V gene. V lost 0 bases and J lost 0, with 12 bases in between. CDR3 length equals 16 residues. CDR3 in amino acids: CASSEAGPPSSYEQYF. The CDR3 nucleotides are TGTGCCAGCAGTGAAGCCGGACCTCCGAGCTCCTACGAGCAGTACTTC.

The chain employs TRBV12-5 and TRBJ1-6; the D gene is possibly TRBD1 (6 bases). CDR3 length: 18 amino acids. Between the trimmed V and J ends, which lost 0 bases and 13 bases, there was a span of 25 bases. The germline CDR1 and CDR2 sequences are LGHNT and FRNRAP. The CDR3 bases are TGTGCTAGTGGTTTGGTACCCCTAGGACAGCTAAACCCCCTTCCCCTCCACTTT. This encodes CASGLVPLGQLNPLPLHF.

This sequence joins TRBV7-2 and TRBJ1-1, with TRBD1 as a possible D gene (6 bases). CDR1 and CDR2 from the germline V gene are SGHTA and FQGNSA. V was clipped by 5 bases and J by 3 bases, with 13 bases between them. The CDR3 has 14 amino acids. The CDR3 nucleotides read TGTGCCAGCAGCCTAAACCCAGGGGACACTGAAGCTTTCTTT. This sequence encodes CASSLNPGDTEAFF.

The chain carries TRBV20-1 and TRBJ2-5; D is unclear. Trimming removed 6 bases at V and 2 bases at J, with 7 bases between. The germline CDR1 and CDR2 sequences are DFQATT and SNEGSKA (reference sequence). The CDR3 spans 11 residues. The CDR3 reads CSAGPQETQYF. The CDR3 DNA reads TGCAGTGCGGGTCCTCAAGAGACCCAGTACTTC.

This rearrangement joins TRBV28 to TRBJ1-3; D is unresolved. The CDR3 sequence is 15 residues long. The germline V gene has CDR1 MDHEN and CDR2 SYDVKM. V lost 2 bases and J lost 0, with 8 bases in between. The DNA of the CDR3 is TGTGCCAGCAGTTTAGAGGTTAGCTCTGGAAACACCATATATTTT. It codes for CASSLEVSSGNTIYF.

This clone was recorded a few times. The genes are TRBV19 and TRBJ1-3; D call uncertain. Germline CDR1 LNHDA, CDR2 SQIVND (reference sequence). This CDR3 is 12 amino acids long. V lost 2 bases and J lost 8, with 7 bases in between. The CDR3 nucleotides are TGTGCCAGTAGTATAAGTTGGGACACCATATATTTT. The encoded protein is CASSISWDTIYF.

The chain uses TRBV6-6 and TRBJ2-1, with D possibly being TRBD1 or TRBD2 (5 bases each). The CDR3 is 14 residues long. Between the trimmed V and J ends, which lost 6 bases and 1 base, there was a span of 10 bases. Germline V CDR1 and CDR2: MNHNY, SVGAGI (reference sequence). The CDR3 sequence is CASRLGDSYNEQFF. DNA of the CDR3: TGTGCCAGCAGACTAGGGGATTCCTACAATGAGCAGTTCTTC.

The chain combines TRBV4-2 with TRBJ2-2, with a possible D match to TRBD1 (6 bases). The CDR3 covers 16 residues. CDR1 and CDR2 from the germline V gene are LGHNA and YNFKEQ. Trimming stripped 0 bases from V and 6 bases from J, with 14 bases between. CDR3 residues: CASSQDTRQGSGELFF. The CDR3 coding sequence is TGTGCCAGCAGCCAAGATACGAGGCAGGGGTCCGGGGAGCTGTTTTTT.

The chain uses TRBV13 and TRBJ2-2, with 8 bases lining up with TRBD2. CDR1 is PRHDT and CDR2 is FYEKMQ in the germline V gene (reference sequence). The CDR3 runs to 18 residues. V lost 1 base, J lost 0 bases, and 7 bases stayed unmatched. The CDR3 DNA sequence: TGTGCCAGCAGCTTAGTTCTCGGGGGGGCCCCGAACACCGGGGAGCTGTTTTTT. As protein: CASSLVLGGAPNTGELFF.

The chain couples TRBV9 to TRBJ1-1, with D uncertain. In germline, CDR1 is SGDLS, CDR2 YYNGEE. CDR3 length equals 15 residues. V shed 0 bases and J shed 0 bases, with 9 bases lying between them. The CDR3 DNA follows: TGTGCCAGCAGCGTAGCTTCAGACATGAACACTGAAGCTTTCTTT. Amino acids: CASSVASDMNTEAFF.

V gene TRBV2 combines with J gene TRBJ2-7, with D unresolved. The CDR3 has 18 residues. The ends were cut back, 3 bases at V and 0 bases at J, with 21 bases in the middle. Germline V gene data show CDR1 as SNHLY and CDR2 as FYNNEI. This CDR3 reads CASSEVKWIPSRSYEQYF. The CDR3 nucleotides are TGTGCCAGCAGTGAGGTAAAGTGGATCCCGTCCCGCTCCTACGAGCAGTACTTC.

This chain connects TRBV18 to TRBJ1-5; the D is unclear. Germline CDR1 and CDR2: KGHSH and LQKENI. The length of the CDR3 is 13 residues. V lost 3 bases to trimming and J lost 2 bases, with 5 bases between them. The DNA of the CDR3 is TGTGCCAGCTCACCGGACGGCAATCAGCCCCAGCATTTT. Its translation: CASSPDGNQPQHF. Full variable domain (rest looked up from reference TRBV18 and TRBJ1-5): NAGVMQNPRHLVRRRGQEARLRCSPMKGHSHVYWYRQLPEEGLKFMVYLQKENIIDESGMPKERFSAEFPKEGPSILRIQQVVRGDSAAYFCASSPDGNQPQHFGDGTRLSIL.

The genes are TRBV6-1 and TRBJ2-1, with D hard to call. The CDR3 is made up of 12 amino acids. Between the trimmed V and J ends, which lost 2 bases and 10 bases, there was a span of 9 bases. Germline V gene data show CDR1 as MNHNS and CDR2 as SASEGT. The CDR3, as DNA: TGTGCCAGCAGTGAAATAAACTCCGAGCAGTTCTTC. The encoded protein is CASSEINSEQFF.